This T cell receptor beta chain was retrieved from a study of early T cells in non-severe SARS-CoV-2 infection. Whole-study context: With bulk RNA from unsorted whole blood as input, sequencing yielded unpaired chains. Overall study results and limits: VDJdb-based matching was biased toward anti-spike CD8 responses and missed private and CD4 specificities.

Each cDNA molecule carried a unique molecular identifier. TCRdb used MiXCR to reprocess the 5' RACE reads, holding one entry per CDR3 protein. The sample lists nearly 45,000 distinct CDR3 sequences; around a tenth were seen once. About this clonotype: Its antigen is not identified.

Sequencing used whole blood. The sequence came from an adult who was a healthcare worker with PCR-confirmed SARS-CoV-2 infection or an uninfected control (not recorded which).

The CDR3 nucleotides are TGTGCCAGCAGGTCAAGCGGGAAGAGCTCCTACGAGCAGTACTTC. Translated, it gives CASRSSGKSSYEQYF. This sequence joins TRBV28 and TRBJ2-7; the match to TRBD2 covers 7 bases. The CDR3 length is 15 residues. The V gene's germline CDR1 is MDHEN and CDR2 SYDVKM. The V segment lost 6 bases and the J segment 0 bases; nucleotides outside the gene matches: 8.